These 30 T cell receptor beta chains share one sample of origin, sequenced in a study of blood T cell repertoires in COVID-19. The assay was immunoSEQ multiplex PCR, and TCRdb's table has in-frame clones only and misses some. The data contain around 280,000 clones, roughly nine tenths of them seen just once; the ten biggest clones take up about 5.5%. The material sequenced was PBMCs or T cells enriched from blood (not recorded which). All receptors derive from a woman in her 40s who had recovered from COVID-19.

The CDR3 reads CASSPERGETQYF. The CDR3 coding sequence is TGTGCCAGCAGTCCCGAACGAGGGGAGACCCAGTACTTC. The chain carries TRBV6-5 and TRBJ2-5; D might be TRBD2 (5 bases). In germline, CDR1 is MNHEY, CDR2 SVGAGI. The CDR3 extends over 13 amino acids. Trimming left V 5 bases short and J 5 bases short, with 12 bases between.

The rearrangement joins TRBV27 to TRBJ2-3; 7 bases align to TRBD1. Trimming at V came to 5 bases and at J to 4 bases, leaving 6 bases not matched to a gene. Germline loops: CDR1 MNHEY, CDR2 SMNVEV (reference sequence). The CDR3 runs 14 residues. The CDR3, as DNA: TGTGCCAGCAGTCCACTGACAGGGCCAGATACGCAGTATTTT. Its protein is CASSPLTGPDTQYF.

The genes are TRBV28 and TRBJ1-4; 7 nucleotides agree with TRBD1. Germline V CDR1 and CDR2: MDHEN, SYDVKM. CDR3 length equals 12 residues. With 9 bases clipped from V and 6 bases from J, the junction kept 4 bases outside the gene matches. In DNA, the CDR3 is TGTGCCAGTCGGGACAGAGATGAAAAACTGTTTTTT. It translates to CASRDRDEKLFF.

The chain combines TRBV27 with TRBJ2-3; a possible D gene is TRBD1 (5 bases). CDR3 length equals 13 residues. V lost 10 bases and J lost 4, with 15 bases in between. Germline lookup yields CDR1 MNHEY and CDR2 SMNVEV (reference sequence). CDR3 sequence: CATVGQGSDTQYF. In nucleotides, the CDR3 is TGTGCCACCGTGGGTCAGGGATCAGATACGCAGTATTTT.

The rearrangement joins TRBV24-1 to TRBJ1-5; 9 bases agree with TRBD1. CDR3 length: 14 amino acids. The germline gives CDR1 KGHDR, CDR2 SFDVKD. Unmatched junction bases numbered 6, after V lost 4 bases and J lost 9 bases. The DNA of the CDR3 is TGTGCCACCAGTGACCCGGACAGGGGTGGGCCCCAGCATTTT. Translating it yields CATSDPDRGGPQHF.

The rearrangement joins TRBV28 to TRBJ1-5; tentatively, D is TRBD1 (5 bases). Looked up from germline, CDR1 is MDHEN and CDR2 is SYDVKM. The V end lost 4 bases, the J end lost 2 bases, and 12 bases lay between the germline ends. This CDR3 has 15 amino acids. The CDR3 spells CASSWPDMGNQPQHF. The CDR3, as DNA: TGTGCCAGCAGTTGGCCGGACATGGGCAATCAGCCCCAGCATTTT.

This chain connects TRBV3-1 (or the pseudogene TRBV3-2) to TRBJ2-1; the match to TRBD2 covers 7 bases. CDR1 LGHDT and CDR2 YNNKEL come from the germline V gene (reference sequence). The CDR3 extends over 18 amino acids. V was clipped by 4 bases and J by 1 base; unmatched bases: 13. The CDR3 loop reads CASSRGPRGSVSYNEQFF. The CDR3 region has the DNA TGTGCCAGCAGCCGGGGCCCTCGCGGGAGCGTTTCCTACAATGAGCAGTTCTTC.

This chain connects TRBV6-5 to TRBJ1-5, with D possibly TRBD1 on 5 matching bases. The V gene lost 0 bases and the J gene lost 7 bases, with 13 bases spanning the gap. The length of the CDR3 is 15 residues. Germline V CDR1 and CDR2: MNHEY, SVGAGI. The chain's CDR3 is CASSYSGGEQQPQHF. CDR3 nucleotides: TGTGCCAGCAGTTACTCTGGAGGGGAGCAGCAGCCCCAGCATTTT.

In its sample, this clone was seen many times. V and J are TRBV7-8 and TRBJ2-7, with 9 bases identical to TRBD1. The germline CDR1 and CDR2 sequences are SGHVS and FQNEAQ. The V gene end was trimmed by 5 bases and the J gene end by 7 bases; junction bases not matched to a gene: 15. This CDR3 has 16 amino acids. CDR3 sequence (DNA): TGTGCCAGCAGCCGCGACCCGGGACAGGGAAAGAGTGAGCAGTACTTC. It yields the protein CASSRDPGQGKSEQYF. Full variable domain (outside the CDR3, taken from reference TRBV7-8 and TRBJ2-7): GAGVSQSPRYKVAKRGQDVALRCDPISGHVSLFWYQQALGQGPEFLTYFQNEAQLDKSGLPSDRFFAERPEGSVSTLKIQRTQQEDSAVYLCASSRDPGQGKSEQYFGPGTRLTVT.

The CDR3 loop reads CASSSEQYF. CDR3 bases: TGTGCCAGCAGCTCTGAGCAGTACTTC. V and J are TRBV9 and TRBJ2-7; D gene unclear. The germline gives CDR1 SGDLS, CDR2 YYNGEE. The length of the CDR3 is 9 residues. V gave up 4 bases and J gave up 7 bases, with 3 bases separating them.

The V and J genes are TRBV28 and TRBJ2-2; the match to TRBD1 covers 9 bases. CDR3 size: 15 residues. Germline V lookup: CDR1 MDHEN, CDR2 SYDVKM. The trim removed 6 bases at V and 5 bases at J, leaving 7 bases unmatched. The CDR3 region is CASRLQGARTGELFF. CDR3 coding DNA: TGTGCCAGCAGGCTACAGGGGGCGCGGACCGGGGAGCTGTTTTTT.

As concerns this clone: One end of the junction does not line up with germline, which may come from a read error. The V gene is TRBV7-7, the J gene TRBJ2-7, with 10 bases aligning to TRBD2. Germline CDR1 and CDR2: SSHAT and FNYEAQ (reference sequence). This CDR3 is 15 amino acids long. CDR3 in DNA: TGTGCTAGCAGCTTAGCCCCCGGGACTAGCGCCGAGCAGTACTTC. Protein product: CASSLAPGTSAEQYF. Looking up the rest from reference TRBV7-7 and TRBJ2-7 gives the full variable domain: GAGVSQSPRYKVTKRGQDVTLRCDPISSHATLYWYQQALGQGPEFLTYFNYEAQPDKSGLPSDRFSAERPEGSISTLTIQRTEQRDSAMYRCASSLAPGTSAEQYFGPGTRLTVT.

The rearrangement joins TRBV9 to TRBJ2-2, with 9 bases lining up with TRBD1. The CDR3 spans 13 residues. CDR1 and CDR2 (germline): SGDLS, YYNGEE. The ends lost 5 bases at V and 4 bases at J; junction bases unmatched: 0. This chain's CDR3 is CASRQGATGELFF. Written as DNA, the CDR3 is TGTGCCAGCAGACAGGGGGCCACCGGGGAGCTGTTTTTT. Filled out from reference TRBV9 and TRBJ2-2, the complete variable domain reads DSGVTQTPKHLITATGQRVTLRCSPRSGDLSVYWYQQSLDQGLQFLIQYYNGEERAKGNILERFSAQQFPDLHSELNLSSLELGDSALYFCASRQGATGELFFGEGSRLTVL.

The rearrangement uses TRBV11-2 and TRBJ2-7, with 9 nucleotides matching TRBD1. CDR3 length: 14 amino acids. The germline V gene has CDR1 SGHAT and CDR2 FQNNGV. J gave up 3 bases and V 5 bases, and 5 bases lay outside the gene matches. As DNA, the CDR3 is TGTGCCAGCAGCCAGACAGGGGGTGTCTACGAGCAGTACTTC. This sequence encodes CASSQTGGVYEQYF. The variable domain in full, completed from reference TRBV11-2 and TRBJ2-7, reads EAGVAQSPRYKIIEKRQSVAFWCNPISGHATLYWYQQILGQGPKLLIQFQNNGVVDDSQLPKDRFSAERLKGVDSTLKIQPAKLEDSAVYLCASSQTGGVYEQYFGPGTRLTVT.

CDR3 DNA: TGTGCCAGCACCGTACCCGGGACAGGGGGGGGCAAGCAGTACTTC. This encodes CASTVPGTGGGKQYF. The gene calls are TRBV6-5 and TRBJ2-7; 11 bases are shared with TRBD1. The CDR3 consists of 15 residues. Germline CDR1 reads MNHEY; CDR2 reads SVGAGI. V was clipped by 7 bases and J by 8 bases; unmatched bases: 13.

The V call is TRBV7-2, the J call TRBJ2-3, with 11 bases fitting TRBD2. This CDR3 region has 18 residues. J gave up 2 bases and V 1 base, and 8 bases lay outside the gene matches. Germline CDR1 SGHTA, CDR2 FQGNSA. CDR3 region: CASSLGFASGRYTDTQYF. The CDR3 DNA follows: TGTGCCAGCAGCTTAGGGTTTGCTAGCGGGAGGTACACAGATACGCAGTATTTT.

J is TRBJ2-5 and V is TRBV2, with D perhaps TRBD1 (5 bases). The CDR3 covers 15 residues. Trimming pared 6 bases from V and 3 bases from J, leaving 17 bases between. Germline assignment: CDR1 SNHLY and CDR2 FYNNEI. The CDR3 sequence: CASSDFDGAKETQYF. DNA for the CDR3: TGTGCCAGCAGCGACTTTGATGGGGCAAAAGAGACCCAGTACTTC.

This chain uses TRBV7-3 with TRBJ2-1; TRBD1 matches at 7 bases. Unmatched junction bases numbered 12, after V lost 6 bases and J lost 4 bases. This CDR3 is built from 16 residues. The germline gives CDR1 SGHTA, CDR2 FQGTGA. The DNA of the CDR3 is TGTGCCAGCAGGTACCATGGGACAGTTCAATACAATGAGCAGTTCTTC. This sequence encodes CASRYHGTVQYNEQFF.

V usage is TRBV28 and J usage is TRBJ1-5; perhaps TRBD1 as D (5 bases). Per the germline V gene, CDR1 is MDHEN and CDR2 is SYDVKM. This CDR3 is built from 12 residues. V shed 6 bases and J shed 2 bases, with 5 bases lying between them. CDR3: CASRGGNQPQHF. Written as DNA, the CDR3 is TGTGCCAGCAGAGGGGGCAATCAGCCCCAGCATTTT.

The genes are TRBV6-5 and TRBJ2-7; possibly TRBD2 for D (7 bases). The germline CDR1 and CDR2 sequences are MNHEY and SVGAGI. The CDR3 is made up of 14 amino acids. Between the trimmed V and J ends, which lost 7 bases and 3 bases, there was a span of 16 bases. The CDR3 nucleotides are TGTGCCAGCACCGACCGGGGGGCGGGCTACGAGCAGTACTTC. Its translation: CASTDRGAGYEQYF.

The chain employs TRBV4-3 and TRBJ1-1; D is unresolved. V was cut by 0 bases and J by 5 bases, with 7 bases left in between. Per the germline V gene, CDR1 is LGHNA and CDR2 is YSLEER. This CDR3 is built from 13 residues. The CDR3 here is CASSQDWPTEAFF. CDR3 in DNA: TGCGCCAGCAGCCAAGATTGGCCAACTGAAGCTTTCTTT.

The chain links TRBV18 to TRBJ1-2, with 7 bases lining up with TRBD1. CDR1 and CDR2 from the germline V gene are KGHSH and LQKENI. Trimming at V came to 3 bases and at J to 8 bases, leaving 6 bases not matched to a gene. There are 13 residues in the CDR3. The CDR3 loop reads CASSPGTVGGYTF. CDR3 nucleotides: TGTGCCAGCTCACCTGGGACAGTAGGCGGCTACACCTTC.

The chain couples TRBV7-3 to TRBJ2-7, with D maybe TRBD2 (6 bases). This CDR3 is 13 amino acids long. Trimming left V 2 bases short and J 7 bases short, with 12 bases between. Germline assignment: CDR1 SGHTA and CDR2 FQGTGA. The CDR3 DNA follows: TGTGCCAGCAGCTTAGGGGACTTTGGTGAGCAGTACTTC. It is translated as CASSLGDFGEQYF.

In its sample, this clone was seen once. The chain carries TRBV14 and TRBJ2-7, with D hard to call. Germline CDR1 SGHDN, CDR2 FVKESK. This CDR3 is built from 15 residues. V shed 0 bases and J shed 0 bases, with 9 bases lying between them. The CDR3 DNA reads as TGTGCCAGCAGCCAAGATCCCGCTAGCTCCTACGAGCAGTACTTC. It encodes CASSQDPASSYEQYF.

The chain recombines TRBV5-1 with TRBJ2-1, with a weak D call TRBD2 (6 bases). The germline gives CDR1 SGHRS, CDR2 YFSETQ. The V end lost 0 bases, the J end lost 0 bases, and 10 bases lay between the germline ends. The CDR3 is 16 residues long. The chain's CDR3 is CASSLGFGSSYNEQFF. The DNA of the CDR3 is TGCGCCAGCAGCTTGGGTTTCGGGAGCTCCTACAATGAGCAGTTCTTC.

This clone was detected only a few times. The chain joins TRBV18 to TRBJ2-4, with 8 nucleotides matching TRBD2. Per germline, CDR1 KGHSH and CDR2 LQKENI. J lost 6 bases, V lost 1 base, and 8 bases had no gene match. There are 16 residues in the CDR3. CDR3 protein: CASSPLDSGTGNIQYF. The CDR3 nucleotides read TGTGCCAGCTCACCACTGGATAGCGGGACGGGAAACATTCAGTACTTC.

About this clone: This CDR3 is also generated by other DNA sequences in the sample. The chain couples TRBV5-4 to TRBJ1-2; D uncertain. This CDR3 contains 13 residues. Germline lookup yields CDR1 SGHNT and CDR2 YYREEE (reference sequence). V dropped 2 bases and J dropped 1 base, with 6 bases sitting between them. The CDR3 loop reads CASSLRGNYGYTF. CDR3 DNA sequence: TGTGCCAGCAGCTTACGGGGTAACTATGGCTACACCTTC.

On this clone itself: This sample includes further DNA sequences coding for the same CDR3. The V gene is TRBV12-3 or TRBV12-4, the J gene TRBJ2-5; 7 nucleotides align to TRBD1. After removal of 2 bases from V and 3 bases from J, the junction contained 0 bases not matched to a gene. This CDR3 has 13 residues. This chain's CDR3 is CASSLTGEETQYF. The DNA for the CDR3 is TGTGCCAGCAGTTTAACAGGGGAAGAGACCCAGTACTTC.

The sample holds a few counts of this clone. The rearrangement links TRBV5-6 to TRBJ2-7; a weak D match, TRBD2 (6 bases). The ends were cut back, 0 bases at V and 4 bases at J, with 11 bases in the middle. This CDR3 has 14 residues. Germline lookup yields CDR1 SGHDT and CDR2 YYEEEE. The CDR3 reads CASSLGGMTYEQYF. For the CDR3, the DNA is TGTGCCAGCAGCTTGGGCGGGATGACTTACGAGCAGTACTTC.

Many counts were recorded for this clone. The CDR3 region has the DNA TGTGCCAGCAGTTTAACCGCTAGCGGTCAAGGGGAGCTGTTTTTT. Translating it yields CASSLTASGQGELFF. The V gene is TRBV28, the J gene TRBJ2-2; 7 positions agree with TRBD2. V lost 2 bases and J lost 8; bases outside the gene matches: 8. This CDR3 region has 15 residues. Germline CDR1 and CDR2: MDHEN and SYDVKM.